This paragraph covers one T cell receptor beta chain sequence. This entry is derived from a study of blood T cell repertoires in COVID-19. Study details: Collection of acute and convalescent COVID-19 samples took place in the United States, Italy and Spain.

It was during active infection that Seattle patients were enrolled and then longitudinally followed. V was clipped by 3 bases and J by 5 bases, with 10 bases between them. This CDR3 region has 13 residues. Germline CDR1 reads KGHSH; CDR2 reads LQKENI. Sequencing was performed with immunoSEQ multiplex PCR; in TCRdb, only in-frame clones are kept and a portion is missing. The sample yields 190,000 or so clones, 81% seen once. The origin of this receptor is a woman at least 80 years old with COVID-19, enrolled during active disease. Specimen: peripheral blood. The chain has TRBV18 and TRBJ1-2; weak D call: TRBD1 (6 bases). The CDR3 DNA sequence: TGTGCCAGCTCACCTCCTCAGGGGTATGGCTACACCTTC. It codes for CASSPPQGYGYTF.